This T cell receptor beta chain originates from a study of regulatory T cells in long-lasting Graves disease. About the study: The study counted Graves' disease as persistent given over 5 years of antithyroid drugs and positive TSH receptor antibodies.

Study conclusions and caveats: TRBV28, TRBJ1-2 and TRBJ2-5 were favored in persistent disease. Sampling was limited to peripheral blood rather than thyroid tissue.

The V gene end was trimmed by 0 bases and the J gene end by 5 bases; junction bases not matched to a gene: 7. This CDR3 region has 18 residues. CDR1 SGHRS and CDR2 YFSETQ come from the germline V gene. Assembly of TCR beta libraries relied on iRepertoire HTBI primers together with Arm-PCR of CDR3 regions. TCRdb passed the multiplex PCR reads through MiXCR, listing each CDR3 protein once. The top ten hold 29% of the sample, which has around 340,000 distinct CDR3 sequences, 20% seen once. Note on this clonotype: Its antigen is not identified.

Specified time point: persistent/refractory GD, antithyroid drugs over 5 years with positive TRAb. Construction of the TCR library relied on RNA isolated from PBMCs. J is TRBJ2-2 and V is TRBV5-1, with TRBD2 matching 13 bases. The sequence came from a female donor with Graves disease. Source: peripheral blood mononuclear cells (PBMCs), taken when the disease was refractory, from a patient treated with antithyroid drugs. The CDR3 DNA reads TGCGCCAGCAGCTTGGATCGGACTAGCGGGAGAGGGACCGGGGAGCTGTTTTTT. Amino acid sequence: CASSLDRTSGRGTGELFF.